Described below is a single T cell receptor (beta chain) sequence and its context. Here immunoSEQ multiplex PCR was the method, and the copy in TCRdb shows in-frame clones only, minus some. The repertoire consists of some 60,000 clones, with around nine tenths occurring once and the leading ten covering about 5.2%. This sample was taken from a study of T cell changes during pregnancy in multiple sclerosis. CDR3 length equals 16 residues. V was shortened by 0 bases and J by 1 base, with 11 bases between the two germline ends. Germline V CDR1 and CDR2: SGHRS, YFSETQ. The rearrangement joins TRBV5-1 to TRBJ1-3; D remains unclear. The sample was peripheral blood from another person, used as feeder cells. This TCR was recovered from a human donor whose cells served as feeder cells for cultures in a pregnancy study. CDR3: CASSLGPAGSGNTIYF. As DNA, the CDR3 is TGCGCCAGCAGCTTGGGGCCGGCGGGGTCTGGAAACACCATATATTTT.